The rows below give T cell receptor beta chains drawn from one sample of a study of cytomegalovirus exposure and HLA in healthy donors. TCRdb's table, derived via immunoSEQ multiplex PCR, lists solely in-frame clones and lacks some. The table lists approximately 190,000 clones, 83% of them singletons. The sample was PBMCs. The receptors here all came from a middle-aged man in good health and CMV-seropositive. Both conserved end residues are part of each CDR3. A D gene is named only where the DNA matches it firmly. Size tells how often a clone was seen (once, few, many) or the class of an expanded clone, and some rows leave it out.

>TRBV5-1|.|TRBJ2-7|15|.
TGCGCCAGCAGCTTGCGTTCGCGGGGATCGGACGAGCAGTACTTC
CASSLRSRGSDEQYF
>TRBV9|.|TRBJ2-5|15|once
TGTGCCAGCAGCGTAGATTCAGATATCTGGGAGACCCAGTACTTC
CASSVDSDIWETQYF
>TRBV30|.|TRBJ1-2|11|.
TGTGCCTTCCTAGGAGGGGCGGGCTACACCTTC
CAFLGGAGYTF
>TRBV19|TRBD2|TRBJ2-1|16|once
TGTGCCAGTAGCCCCAGACTAGCGGGAGGGCCCGCGAGGCAGTTCTTC
CASSPRLAGGPARQFF
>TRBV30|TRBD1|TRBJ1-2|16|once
TGTGCCTGGAGTATACCGGGACAGGGGGCGCGGTATGGCTACACCTTC
CAWSIPGQGARYGYTF
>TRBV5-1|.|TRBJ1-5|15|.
TGCGCCAGCAGCTTGGGGGCCGGAGGGGATCAGCCCCAGCATTTT
CASSLGAGGDQPQHF
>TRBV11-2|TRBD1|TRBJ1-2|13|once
TGTGCCAGCAGCTCGGACAGGACCTATGGCTACACCTTC
CASSSDRTYGYTF
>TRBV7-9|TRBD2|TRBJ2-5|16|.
TGTGCCAGCAGCTCGGGGACTAGCGGGACTCAAGAGACCCAGTACTTC
CASSSGTSGTQETQYF
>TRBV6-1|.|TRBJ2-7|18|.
TGTGCCAGCAGTGACGGACATATCGCTGGATTAAATTTCTACGAGCAGTACTTC
CASSDGHIAGLNFYEQYF
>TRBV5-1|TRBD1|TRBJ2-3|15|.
TGCGCCAGCAGCTCCGGGACAGGGCTACCAGATACGCAGTATTTT
CASSSGTGLPDTQYF
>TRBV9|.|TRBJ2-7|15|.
TGTGCCAGCAGCGTAGCCGCCGAACCCCGCGGCGAGCAGTACTTC
CASSVAAEPRGEQYF
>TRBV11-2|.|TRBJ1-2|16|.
TGTGCCAGCACCCAGAGGAGGGCCACTGGCAGCTATGGCTACACCTTC
CASTQRRATGSYGYTF
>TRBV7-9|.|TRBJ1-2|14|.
TGTGCCAGCAGCTTAGGAGGGCCAGCCCGGGGCTACACCTTC
CASSLGGPARGYTF
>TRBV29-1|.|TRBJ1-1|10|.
TGCAGCGCAGCGTTGACTGAAGCTTTCTTT
CSAALTEAFF
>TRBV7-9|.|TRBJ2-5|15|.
TGTGCCAGCAGCTTAGGAGTCGGCAGGGTGGAGACCCAGTACTTC
CASSLGVGRVETQYF
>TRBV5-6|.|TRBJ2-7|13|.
TGTGCCAGCAGCTTGGGATCAAGAGCCGAGCAGTACTTC
CASSLGSRAEQYF
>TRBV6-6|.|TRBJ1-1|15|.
TGTGCCAGCAGTTATCCCAGGGGTCCGAACACTGAAGCTTTCTTT
CASSYPRGPNTEAFF
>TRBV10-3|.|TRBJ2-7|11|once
TGTGCCATCGGCCCGACCTACGAGCAGTACTTC
CAIGPTYEQYF
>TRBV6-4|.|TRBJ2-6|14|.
TGTGCCAGCAGTGATAACTCTGGGGCCAACGTCCTGACTTTC
CASSDNSGANVLTF
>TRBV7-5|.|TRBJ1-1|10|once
TGTGTCAGACACCTCAAGGGGCCGGTCTTT
CVRHLKGPVF
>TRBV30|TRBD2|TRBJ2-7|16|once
TGTGCCTGGAGTCGGGGACTAGCGGGAGGGCCAATTGGGCAGTACTTC
CAWSRGLAGGPIGQYF
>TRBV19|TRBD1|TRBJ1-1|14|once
TGTGCCAGTACCGACTTAGGACAGGGCACTGAAGCTTTCTTT
CASTDLGQGTEAFF